This T cell receptor beta chain was recovered during a study of regulatory T cells in long-lasting Graves disease. Building of the TCR beta libraries involved iRepertoire HTBI primers and Arm-PCR of CDR3 regions. TCRdb redid the calling of the multiplex PCR reads with MiXCR, one entry per CDR3 protein. The sample shows 600,000 to 800,000 distinct CDR3 sequences, about 30% of them seen only once. Findings and caveats of the study: Persistent disease preferred TRBV28, TRBJ1-2 and TRBJ2-5.

CDR3 length equals 16 residues. CDR1 and CDR2 (germline): MNHEY, SVGAGI. Trimming shortened V by 2 bases and J by 2 bases, and 13 bases separated the two germline ends. As to this clonotype: Its target is unknown.

Time point reported: persistent/refractory GD, antithyroid drugs over 5 years with positive TRAb. Construction of the TCR library relied on RNA isolated from PBMCs. Doctors identified Graves' disease using the American Thyroid Association guidelines. This chain connects TRBV6-5 to TRBJ1-3; D not resolved. The sequence was collected from a female donor with Graves disease. This specimen consisted of peripheral blood mononuclear cells (PBMCs), obtained when the disease was refractory, from a patient treated with antithyroid drugs. CDR3 residues: CASSYHSPGPGNTIYF. The CDR3 DNA is TGTGCCAGCAGTTACCACTCGCCAGGTCCTGGAAACACCATATATTTT.